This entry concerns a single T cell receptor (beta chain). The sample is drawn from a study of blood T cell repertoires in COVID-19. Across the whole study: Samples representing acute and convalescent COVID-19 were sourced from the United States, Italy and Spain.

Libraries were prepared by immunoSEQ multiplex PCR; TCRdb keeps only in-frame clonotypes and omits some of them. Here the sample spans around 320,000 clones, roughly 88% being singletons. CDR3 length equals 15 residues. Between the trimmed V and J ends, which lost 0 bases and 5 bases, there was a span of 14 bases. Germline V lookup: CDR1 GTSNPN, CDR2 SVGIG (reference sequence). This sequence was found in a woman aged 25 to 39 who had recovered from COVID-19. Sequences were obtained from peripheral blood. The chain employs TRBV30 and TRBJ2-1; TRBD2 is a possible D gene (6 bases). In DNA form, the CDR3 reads TGTGCCTGGAGTGTTTGGAGGGATGGCCACAATGAGCAGTTCTTC. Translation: CAWSVWRDGHNEQFF.